The 16 T cell receptor beta chains below come from one sample, sequenced in a study of T-cell memory formation after mild COVID-19. MiXCR, applied by TCRdb to the 5' RACE reads, yields one record per CDR3 protein. Among just under 350,000 distinct CDR3 sequences listed, approximately 13% were seen once. Material: PBMCs or a T cell subset sorted from them (not recorded which). These receptors were taken from a man aged 18 to 30 who had mild COVID-19 (a few samples of this study predate the infection). Cell type and time point are not known.

The chain combines TRBV19 with TRBJ2-3, with D possibly matching TRBD2 (5 bases). The CDR3 loop spans 15 amino acids. V dropped 2 bases and J dropped 1 base, with 10 bases sitting between them. Germline V lookup: CDR1 LNHDA, CDR2 SQIVND (reference sequence). CDR3 protein: CASSISGFGTDTQYF. The CDR3, as DNA: TGTGCCAGTAGTATATCGGGATTCGGCACAGATACGCAGTATTTT.

This clonotype was observed a few times. The chain uses TRBV14 and TRBJ1-2; D gene unclear. The CDR3 sequence is 15 residues long. V lost 1 base to trimming and J lost 6 bases, with 15 bases between them. Germline CDR1 reads SGHDN; CDR2 reads FVKESK. Here the CDR3 reads CASSQGRTHRDGYTF. The CDR3 region has the DNA TGTGCCAGCAGCCAAGGACGAACTCATCGGGATGGCTACACCTTC.

Details on this clonotype: The junction differs from germline at one of its ends, possibly a read error. This sequence joins TRBV3-1 and TRBJ2-7, with D perhaps matching TRBD2 (6 bases). The CDR3 is made up of 14 amino acids. Germline V CDR1 and CDR2: LGHDT, YNNKEL (reference sequence). As DNA, the CDR3 is TGTGCCAGCAACCAAGGATGGGGGAGGAACGAGCAGTACTTC. Protein: CASNQGWGRNEQYF.

This clonotype has just a few counts. The chain is built from TRBV29-1 and TRBJ2-5; D remains unclear. Germline V gene lookup returns CDR1 SQVTM and CDR2 ANQGSEA. The germline V and J ends were trimmed by 6 bases and 5 bases, with 16 bases remaining between them. This CDR3 spans 13 amino acids. CDR3 region: CSVVGPLRETQYF. As DNA, the CDR3 is TGCAGCGTAGTCGGACCACTCCGGGAGACCCAGTACTTC.

The rearrangement links TRBV29-1 to TRBJ2-1; 8 bases map to TRBD2. V lost 6 bases to trimming and J lost 7 bases; unmatched junction nucleotides: 8. The CDR3 covers 13 residues. Germline lookup yields CDR1 SQVTM and CDR2 ANQGSEA. The CDR3 spells CSVSGGRVNEQFF. The CDR3 DNA reads as TGCAGCGTGTCGGGGGGGAGGGTTAATGAGCAGTTCTTC.

The V and J genes are TRBV7-9 and TRBJ1-1; the D is unclear. Looked up from germline, CDR1 is SEHNR and CDR2 is FQNEAQ (reference sequence). The length of the CDR3 is 15 residues. Deletions cut 5 bases from V and 3 bases from J, with 16 bases between. The CDR3 DNA is TGTGCCAGCAGCCCCCTACGGGGTTTGCACACTGAAGCTTTCTTT. Residues: CASSPLRGLHTEAFF.

This chain links TRBV13 with TRBJ1-1; 7 positions agree with TRBD1. Germline assignment: CDR1 PRHDT and CDR2 FYEKMQ (reference sequence). The length of the CDR3 is 17 residues. Trimming at V came to 4 bases and at J to 0 bases, leaving 11 bases not matched to a gene. This CDR3 reads CASSSTGTAPMNTEAFF. The CDR3, as DNA: TGTGCCAGCAGCTCGACTGGGACAGCTCCTATGAACACTGAAGCTTTCTTT.

This clonotype was observed a handful of times. The V gene is TRBV29-1, the J gene TRBJ2-3, with D maybe TRBD2 (5 bases). This CDR3 comprises 13 residues. V lost 4 bases and J lost 5, with 13 bases in between. Per the germline V gene, CDR1 is SQVTM and CDR2 is ANQGSEA. The DNA of the CDR3 is TGCAGCGTTGTTCGGGGTGGTGGAGATACGCAGTATTTT. It is translated as CSVVRGGGDTQYF.

This clonotype was observed a few times. The chain recombines TRBV5-5 with TRBJ1-1; no reliable D call. Germline V gene data show CDR1 as SGHKS and CDR2 as YYEKEE (reference sequence). CDR3 length equals 12 residues. Trimming shortened V by 4 bases and J by 12 bases, and 16 bases separated the two germline ends. As DNA, the CDR3 is TGTGCCAGCAGCCTCGTTGGCCCGGCGACTTTCTTT. This sequence encodes CASSLVGPATFF. The full variable domain, rest sourced from reference TRBV5-5 and TRBJ1-1, is DAGVTQSPTHLIKTRGQQVTLRCSPISGHKSVSWYQQVLGQGPQFIFQYYEKEERGRGNFPDRFSARQFPNYSSELNVNALLLGDSALYLCASSLVGPATFFGQGTRLTVV.

This clonotype was observed a few times. The chain couples TRBV3-1 to TRBJ2-3; D is possibly TRBD1 or TRBD2 (5 bases each). CDR1 is LGHDT and CDR2 is YNNKEL in the germline V gene (reference sequence). This CDR3 comprises 18 residues. V shed 0 bases and J shed 2 bases, with 18 bases lying between them. The CDR3 here is CASSQERGPAGYTDTQYF. For the CDR3, the DNA is TGTGCCAGCAGCCAAGAGAGGGGACCGGCGGGTTACACAGATACGCAGTATTTT.

This clonotype was counted ten times or more. The V and J genes are TRBV6-6 and TRBJ1-1; D perhaps matches TRBD1 (6 bases). The CDR3 is made up of 14 amino acids. Germline V gene sequence: CDR1 MNHNY, CDR2 SVGAGI (reference sequence). Trimming pared 2 bases from V and 6 bases from J, leaving 13 bases between. The CDR3 reads CASSYGGSESEAFF. CDR3 coding DNA: TGTGCCAGCAGTTACGGGGGCAGCGAGTCTGAAGCTTTCTTT.

This clonotype was counted only a few times. J is TRBJ2-5 and V is TRBV2; either TRBD1 or TRBD2 may fit D (5 bases each). The germline CDR1 and CDR2 sequences are SNHLY and FYNNEI. The CDR3 covers 12 residues. V lost 6 bases and J 0 bases, leaving 5 bases between the germline ends. The CDR3 DNA reads TGTGCCAGCAGGGGGGACCAAGAGACCCAGTACTTC. This gives the protein CASRGDQETQYF.

There are a few counts of this clonotype. This chain links TRBV13 with TRBJ2-5; 7 nucleotides agree with TRBD1. Looked up from germline, CDR1 is PRHDT and CDR2 is FYEKMQ (reference sequence). Trimming removed 5 bases from V and 1 base from J; junction bases left unmatched: 4. The CDR3 is 14 residues long. CDR3 amino acids: CASSVGTVQETQYF. In nucleotides, the CDR3 is TGTGCCAGCAGCGTCGGGACAGTCCAAGAGACCCAGTACTTC.

This chain connects TRBV4-1 to TRBJ1-2, with a weak D call TRBD1 (5 bases). The CDR3 is made up of 14 amino acids. Trimming shortened V by 0 bases and J by 7 bases, and 12 bases separated the two germline ends. The V gene's germline CDR1 is MGHRA and CDR2 YSYEKL. The chain's CDR3 is CASSQDEGRSGYTF. DNA for the CDR3: TGCGCCAGCAGCCAAGACGAGGGACGATCTGGCTACACCTTC.

The chain has TRBV11-2 and TRBJ1-1; D is ambiguous. Per the germline V gene, CDR1 is SGHAT and CDR2 is FQNNGV. The CDR3 contains 15 residues. Trimming took 0 bases from V and 1 from J, leaving 9 bases between them. CDR3 sequence: CASSLEAGTNTEAFF. The CDR3, as DNA: TGTGCCAGCAGCTTAGAGGCAGGAACGAACACTGAAGCTTTCTTT.

J is TRBJ2-2 and V is TRBV9, with 7 bases identical to TRBD1. V shed 4 bases, J shed 1 base, and the junction held 7 bases outside the gene matches. This CDR3 has 16 residues. Germline assignment: CDR1 SGDLS and CDR2 YYNGEE. CDR3: CASSFSTGKNTGELFF. The DNA for the CDR3 is TGTGCCAGCAGCTTTTCGACAGGGAAGAACACCGGGGAGCTGTTTTTT.